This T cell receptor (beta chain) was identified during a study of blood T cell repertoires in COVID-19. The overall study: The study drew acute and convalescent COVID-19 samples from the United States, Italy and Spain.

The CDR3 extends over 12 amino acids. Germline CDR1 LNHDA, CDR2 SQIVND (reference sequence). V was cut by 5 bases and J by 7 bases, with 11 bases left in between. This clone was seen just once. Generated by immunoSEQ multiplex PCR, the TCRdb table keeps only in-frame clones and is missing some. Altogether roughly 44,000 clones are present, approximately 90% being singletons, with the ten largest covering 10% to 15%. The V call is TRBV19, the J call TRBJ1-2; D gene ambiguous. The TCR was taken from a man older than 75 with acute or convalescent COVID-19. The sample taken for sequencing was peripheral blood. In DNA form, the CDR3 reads TGTGCCAGTAGTCTCTCGGCGGTTGGCTACACCTTC. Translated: CASSLSAVGYTF. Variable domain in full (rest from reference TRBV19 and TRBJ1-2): DGGITQSPKYLFRKEGQNVTLSCEQNLNHDAMYWYRQDPGQGLRLIYYSQIVNDFQKGDIAEGYSVSREKKESFPLTVTSAQKNPTAFYLCASSLSAVGYTFGSGTRLTVV.